Below, 25 T cell receptor beta chains from the same sample are listed, as sequenced in a study of blood T cells in healthy people across ages. Together with a sample-barcoded 5' primer, a J-beta primer mix was included in a second PCR lasting roughly 6 to 12 cycles. TCRdb re-analysed the 5' RACE reads in MiXCR, keeping a single row per CDR3 protein. Here the sample spans some 710,000 distinct CDR3 sequences, about a fifth being singletons. Sequencing was carried out using blood. These receptor sequences come from a man between 65 and 85 years old in good health.

Note on this clonotype: It is likely a read error, because the conserved phenylalanine at the end of the CDR3 is missing. The rearrangement joins TRBV2 to TRBJ2-4; D is perhaps TRBD1 or TRBD2 (6 bases each). The CDR3 sequence is 14 residues long. Germline assignment: CDR1 SNHLY and CDR2 FYNNEI. CDR3 residues: CTNREDTAKNIQYL. The CDR3 bases are TGTACCAACAGGGAGGACACAGCCAAAAACATTCAGTACCTC.

This clonotype was recorded a few times. The chain has TRBV28 and TRBJ1-1; D remains unclear. The V end was cut by 4 bases, the J end by 8 bases, with 8 bases between. This CDR3 has 11 residues. Germline V CDR1 and CDR2: MDHEN, SYDVKM. The DNA of the CDR3 is TGTGCCAGCAGTTCTGAGCTGGAAGCTTTCTTT. Amino acids: CASSSELEAFF.

J is TRBJ2-2 and V is TRBV6-6; 11 nucleotides line up with TRBD2. Unmatched junction bases numbered 4, after V lost 6 bases and J lost 7 bases. Germline V gene lookup returns CDR1 MNHNY and CDR2 SVGAGI (reference sequence). The CDR3 sequence is 14 residues long. CDR3 coding DNA: TGTGCCAGCAGGCTAACTAGCGGGAGCGGGGAGCTGTTTTTT. Translated, it gives CASRLTSGSGELFF.

This clonotype has only a few counts. This chain joins TRBV29-1 and TRBJ2-2, with 12 bases that match TRBD2. The germline V gene encodes CDR1 SQVTM and CDR2 ANQGSEA. With 4 bases clipped from V and 4 bases from J, the junction kept 10 bases outside the gene matches. The CDR3 has 17 residues. The chain's CDR3 is CSVGRTSGVLSTGELFF. The CDR3 nucleotides read TGCAGCGTTGGCCGGACTAGCGGGGTACTTTCCACCGGGGAGCTGTTTTTT.

This clonotype was detected many times. The V and J genes are TRBV4-3 and TRBJ1-4; D is perhaps TRBD1 (6 bases). The V and J ends lost 2 bases and 8 bases respectively, with 12 bases between them. The CDR3 runs to 14 residues. Germline loops: CDR1 LGHNA, CDR2 YSLEER. For the CDR3, the DNA is TGCGCCAGCAGCCAACCGGGACATGGGGAAAAACTGTTTTTT. It is translated as CASSQPGHGEKLFF.

This clonotype was counted only a few times. This rearrangement joins TRBV12-3 or TRBV12-4 to TRBJ1-5; the match to TRBD1 covers 8 bases. This CDR3 spans 16 amino acids. Unmatched junction bases numbered 13, after V lost 8 bases and J lost 4 bases. The CDR3 reads CASFRWTGNRNQPQHF. In DNA form, the CDR3 reads TGTGCCAGCTTCCGGTGGACAGGGAATCGGAATCAGCCCCAGCATTTT.

The chain is built from TRBV9 and TRBJ2-1; maybe TRBD1 (6 bases). V lost 0 bases and J 6 bases, leaving 7 bases between the germline ends. The CDR3 is made up of 13 amino acids. Germline values: CDR1 SGDLS, CDR2 YYNGEE. The CDR3 loop reads CASSVGQVNEQFF. The CDR3 bases are TGTGCCAGCAGCGTAGGACAGGTCAATGAGCAGTTCTTC.

The genes are TRBV12-3 or TRBV12-4 and TRBJ1-2; no clear D gene. This CDR3 region has 15 residues. Trimming removed 7 bases at V and 4 bases at J, with 19 bases between. The CDR3 loop reads CASTLEGRKFYGYTF. As DNA, the CDR3 is TGTGCCAGCACCTTAGAAGGGCGCAAATTCTATGGCTACACCTTC.

The chain has TRBV30 and TRBJ2-5; 11 bases are a match to TRBD2. Trimming removed 4 bases from V and 7 bases from J; junction bases left unmatched: 8. This CDR3 spans 14 amino acids. Germline values: CDR1 GTSNPN, CDR2 SVGIG (reference sequence). Here the CDR3 reads CAWTLAGGPGTQYF. CDR3 DNA: TGTGCCTGGACCTTAGCGGGAGGGCCGGGGACCCAGTACTTC.

J is TRBJ2-1 and V is TRBV10-3; D may be TRBD1 (5 bases). Between the trimmed V and J ends, which lost 1 base and 1 base, there was a span of 14 bases. CDR1 and CDR2 from the germline V gene are ENHRY and SYGVKD. The CDR3 has 17 amino acids. The DNA for the CDR3 is TGTGCCATCAGTGAGTACTCGCTAAGGGGTTCCTACAATGAGCAGTTCTTC. It translates to CAISEYSLRGSYNEQFF.

The rearrangement joins TRBV12-3 or TRBV12-4 to TRBJ1-1; a possible D gene is TRBD1 (5 bases). V gave up 10 bases and J gave up 3 bases, with 18 bases separating them. This CDR3 has 14 amino acids. CDR3 in DNA: TGTGCCATCACCCTCGGGGGAGGTGACACTGAAGCTTTCTTT. Protein: CAITLGGGDTEAFF.

This clonotype was detected ten times or more. The chain is built from TRBV3-1 and TRBJ2-5, with D possibly TRBD1 on 6 matching bases. This CDR3 is built from 14 residues. Per germline, CDR1 LGHDT and CDR2 YNNKEL (reference sequence). V was trimmed by 4 bases and J by 4 bases, leaving 13 bases between them. This chain's CDR3 is CASSRRQVGETQYF. The DNA for the CDR3 is TGTGCCAGCAGCCGAAGACAGGTTGGAGAGACCCAGTACTTC.

The rearrangement links TRBV11-2 to TRBJ2-5; 7 bases line up with TRBD2. Germline V gives CDR1 SGHAT, CDR2 FQNNGV. Trimming cost V 0 bases and J 1 base; bases outside gene matches: 8. The CDR3 consists of 17 residues. CDR3 nucleotide sequence: TGTGCCAGCAGCTTAGATGGGCTGACTAGCCTCCAAGAGACCCAGTACTTC. Residues: CASSLDGLTSLQETQYF.

This clonotype turned up a few times. A junction boundary mismatches the germline segment, possibly from a read error. The chain links TRBV12-3 or TRBV12-4 to TRBJ1-3, with a tentative D call TRBD1 (5 bases). This CDR3 comprises 16 residues. CDR3 DNA: TGTGCCAGCCTATTTAACAGGCCCAGCTCTGGAAACACCACATATTTT. It specifies CASLFNRPSSGNTTYF.

This clonotype was picked up a small number of times. CDR3 bases: TGTGCCAGCAGTTCCCGACTGGCTCTCTCTGGGGCCAACGTCCTGACTTTC. Translated, it gives CASSSRLALSGANVLTF. The chain couples TRBV2 to TRBJ2-6; D call uncertain. CDR1 and CDR2 from the germline V gene are SNHLY and FYNNEI. The CDR3 has 17 amino acids. V gave up 5 bases and J gave up 0 bases, with 14 bases separating them. Filled out from reference TRBV2 and TRBJ2-6, the complete variable domain reads EPEVTQTPSHQVTQMGQEVILRCVPISNHLYFYWYRQILGQKVEFLVSFYNNEISEKSEIFDDQFSVERPDGSNFTLKIRSTKLEDSAMYFCASSSRLALSGANVLTFGAGSRLTVL.

The V and J genes are TRBV21-1 and TRBJ2-7; the table's D call, TRBD1, has no DNA check behind it. TRBV21-1 is an annotated pseudogene. The CDR3 runs 16 residues. CDR3: CASRRSYSASFYEQYV. CDR3 nucleotides: TGTGCCAGCAGAAGAAGCTACAGCGCCTCGTTCTACGAGCAGTACGTC.

The chain employs TRBV9 and TRBJ1-1, with D hard to call. The CDR3 is 13 amino acids. V was clipped by 2 bases and J by 4 bases, with 9 bases between them. The germline V gene has CDR1 SGDLS and CDR2 YYNGEE. CDR3 bases: TGTGCCAGCAGCGTCGGGTGGGCCACTGAAGCTTTCTTT. Translated: CASSVGWATEAFF.

This clonotype was recorded at least ten times. The chain is built from TRBV5-5 and TRBJ2-1; TRBD1 matches 7 bases. The CDR3 sequence is 17 residues long. The V gene end was trimmed by 4 bases and the J gene end by 0 bases; junction bases not matched to a gene: 10. From germline, CDR1 is SGHKS and CDR2 YYEKEE (reference sequence). CDR3 sequence: CASSILDRALSYNEQFF. The CDR3 DNA is TGTGCCAGCAGCATACTCGACAGGGCTCTCTCCTACAATGAGCAGTTCTTC.

CDR3 in amino acids: CSARDLRGSSYNSPLHF. For the CDR3, the DNA is TGCAGTGCTAGAGATCTGCGGGGAAGCTCCTATAATTCACCCCTCCACTTT. This sequence joins TRBV20-1 and TRBJ1-6; the D is unclear. This CDR3 is 17 amino acids long. Looked up from germline, CDR1 is DFQATT and CDR2 is SNEGSKA (reference sequence). Deletions cut 0 bases from V and 0 bases from J, with 12 bases between.

Only a few counts were recorded for this clonotype. V gene TRBV5-1 combines with J gene TRBJ2-1; D is perhaps TRBD1 (6 bases). The CDR3 spans 16 residues. V lost 4 bases, J lost 0 bases, and 14 bases lay in between. The germline V gene encodes CDR1 SGHRS and CDR2 YFSETQ. CDR3 residues: CASSGRQVSSYNEQFF. CDR3 DNA sequence: TGCGCCAGCAGCGGACGACAGGTCTCCTCCTACAATGAGCAGTTCTTC.

The V call is TRBV5-1, the J call TRBJ2-6, with D perhaps matching TRBD2 (7 bases). Deletions cut 7 bases from V and 0 bases from J, with 17 bases between. The CDR3 runs to 17 residues. Looked up from germline, CDR1 is SGHRS and CDR2 is YFSETQ. This chain's CDR3 is CASERGGLFSGANVLTF. CDR3 nucleotides: TGCGCCAGCGAAAGGGGGGGTTTGTTCTCTGGGGCCAACGTCCTGACTTTC.

V and J are TRBV13 and TRBJ2-4, with a tentative D call TRBD2 (5 bases). Germline V gene sequence: CDR1 PRHDT, CDR2 FYEKMQ (reference sequence). The CDR3 extends over 15 amino acids. V was trimmed by 1 base and J by 0 bases, leaving 7 bases between them. CDR3 protein: CASSLEGVAKNIQYF. The CDR3 region has the DNA TGTGCCAGCAGCTTAGAGGGAGTAGCCAAAAACATTCAGTACTTC.

The table lists this clonotype with a few counts. The chain combines TRBV20-1 with TRBJ2-5; possible D gene TRBD2, 6 bases. Trimming took 6 bases from V and 1 from J, leaving 15 bases between them. The CDR3 extends over 14 amino acids. Germline V gives CDR1 DFQATT, CDR2 SNEGSKA (reference sequence). In DNA, the CDR3 is TGCAGTGCCTACGGGACTTGGGGCCAAGAGACCCAGTACTTC. The encoded protein is CSAYGTWGQETQYF.

V is TRBV2 and J is TRBJ2-1; 13 nucleotides line up with TRBD2. The V gene end was trimmed by 4 bases and the J gene end by 6 bases; junction bases not matched to a gene: 3. This CDR3 is 15 amino acids long. Germline CDR1 and CDR2: SNHLY and FYNNEI. The CDR3 protein is CASSGTSGRSNEQFF. In nucleotides, the CDR3 is TGTGCCAGCAGTGGGACTAGCGGGAGAAGCAATGAGCAGTTCTTC. Combining the CDR3 with reference TRBV2 and TRBJ2-1 gives the whole variable domain EPEVTQTPSHQVTQMGQEVILRCVPISNHLYFYWYRQILGQKVEFLVSFYNNEISEKSEIFDDQFSVERPDGSNFTLKIRSTKLEDSAMYFCASSGTSGRSNEQFFGPGTRLTVL.

The genes are TRBV20-1 and TRBJ1-1; D remains ambiguous. Germline lookup yields CDR1 DFQATT and CDR2 SNEGSKA (reference sequence). The CDR3 runs 14 residues. The V end lost 3 bases, the J end lost 3 bases, and 14 bases lay between the germline ends. The CDR3 loop is CSASYGDVDTEAFF. In nucleotides, the CDR3 is TGCAGTGCTAGTTATGGCGATGTCGACACTGAAGCTTTCTTT.